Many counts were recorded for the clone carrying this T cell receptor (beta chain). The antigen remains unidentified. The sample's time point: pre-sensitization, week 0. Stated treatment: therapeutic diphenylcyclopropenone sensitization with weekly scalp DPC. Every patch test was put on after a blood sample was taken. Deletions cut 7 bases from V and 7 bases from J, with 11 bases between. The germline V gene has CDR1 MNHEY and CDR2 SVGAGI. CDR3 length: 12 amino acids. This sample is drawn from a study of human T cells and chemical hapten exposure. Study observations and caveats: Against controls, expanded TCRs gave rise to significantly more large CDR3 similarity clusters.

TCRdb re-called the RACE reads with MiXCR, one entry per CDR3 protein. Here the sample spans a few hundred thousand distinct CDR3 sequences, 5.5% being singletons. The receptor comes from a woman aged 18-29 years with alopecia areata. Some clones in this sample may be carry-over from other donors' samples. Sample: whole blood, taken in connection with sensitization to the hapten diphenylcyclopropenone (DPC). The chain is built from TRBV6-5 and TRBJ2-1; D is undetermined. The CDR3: CASKQLGNEQFF. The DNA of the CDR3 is TGTGCCAGCAAACAACTGGGGAATGAGCAGTTCTTC.